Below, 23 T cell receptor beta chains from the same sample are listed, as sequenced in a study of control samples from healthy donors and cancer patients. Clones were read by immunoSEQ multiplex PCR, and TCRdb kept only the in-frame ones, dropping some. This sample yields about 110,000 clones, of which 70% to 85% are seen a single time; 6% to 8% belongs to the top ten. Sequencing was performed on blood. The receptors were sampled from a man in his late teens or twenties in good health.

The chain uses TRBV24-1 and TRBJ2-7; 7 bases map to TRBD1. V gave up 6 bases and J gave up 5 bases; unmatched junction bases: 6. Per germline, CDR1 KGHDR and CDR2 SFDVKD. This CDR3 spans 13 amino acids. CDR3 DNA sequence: TGTGCCACCAGTACACAGGGGCACCACGAGCAGTACTTC. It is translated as CATSTQGHHEQYF.

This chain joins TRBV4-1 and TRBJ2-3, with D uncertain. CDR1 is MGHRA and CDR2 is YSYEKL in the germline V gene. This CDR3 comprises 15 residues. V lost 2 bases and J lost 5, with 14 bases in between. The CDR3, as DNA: TGCGCCAGCAGCCAATCAGGCCCGTGGGGAGATACGCAGTATTTT. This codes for CASSQSGPWGDTQYF.

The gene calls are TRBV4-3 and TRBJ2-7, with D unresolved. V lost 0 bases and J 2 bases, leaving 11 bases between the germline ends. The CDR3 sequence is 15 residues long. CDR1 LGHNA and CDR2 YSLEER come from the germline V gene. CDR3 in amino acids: CASSQESIGPYEQYF. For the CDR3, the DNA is TGCGCCAGCAGCCAAGAATCAATTGGACCCTACGAGCAGTACTTC.

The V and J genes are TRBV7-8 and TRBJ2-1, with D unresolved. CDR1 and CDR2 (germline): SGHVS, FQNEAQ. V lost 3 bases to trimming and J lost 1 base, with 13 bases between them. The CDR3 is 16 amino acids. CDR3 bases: TGTGCCAGCAGCTTTTCTGGCCCGGTTTCCTACAATGAGCAGTTCTTC. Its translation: CASSFSGPVSYNEQFF.

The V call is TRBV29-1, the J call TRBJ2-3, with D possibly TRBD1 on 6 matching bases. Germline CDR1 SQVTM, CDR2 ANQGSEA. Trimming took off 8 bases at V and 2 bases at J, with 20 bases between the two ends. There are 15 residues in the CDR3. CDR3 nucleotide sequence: TGCAGCACCACCGGGTTCGGGACAAACACAGATACGCAGTATTTT. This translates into CSTTGFGTNTDTQYF.

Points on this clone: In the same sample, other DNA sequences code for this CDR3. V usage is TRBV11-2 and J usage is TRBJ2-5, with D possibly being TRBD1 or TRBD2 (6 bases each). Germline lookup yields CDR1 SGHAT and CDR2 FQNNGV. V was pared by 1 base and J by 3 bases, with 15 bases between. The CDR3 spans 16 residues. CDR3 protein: CASSLGGRGVKETQYF. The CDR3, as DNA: TGTGCCAGCAGCTTAGGGGGGCGGGGAGTAAAAGAGACCCAGTACTTC.

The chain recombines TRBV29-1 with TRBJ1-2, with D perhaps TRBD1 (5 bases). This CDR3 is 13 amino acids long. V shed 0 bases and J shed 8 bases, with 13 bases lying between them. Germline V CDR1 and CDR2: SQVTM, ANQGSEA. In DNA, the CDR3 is TGCAGCGTTGAAGAAGGTGTAGGGACCGGCTACACCTTC. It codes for CSVEEGVGTGYTF.

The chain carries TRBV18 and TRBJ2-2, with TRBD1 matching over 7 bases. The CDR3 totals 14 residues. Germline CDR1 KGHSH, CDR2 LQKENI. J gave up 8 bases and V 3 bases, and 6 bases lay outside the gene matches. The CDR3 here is CASSPRTGSGELFF. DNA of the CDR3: TGTGCCAGCTCACCTCGGACAGGTTCTGGGGAGCTGTTTTTT.

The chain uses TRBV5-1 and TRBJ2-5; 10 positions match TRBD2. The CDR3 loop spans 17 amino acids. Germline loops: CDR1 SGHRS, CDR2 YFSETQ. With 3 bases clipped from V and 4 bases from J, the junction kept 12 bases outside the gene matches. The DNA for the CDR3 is TGCGCCAGCAGCTCCTTAGGGGGTAGCGGGGGGACAGAGACCCAGTACTTC. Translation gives CASSSLGGSGGTETQYF. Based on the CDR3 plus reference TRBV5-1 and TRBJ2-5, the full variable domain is KAGVTQTPRYLIKTRGQQVTLSCSPISGHRSVSWYQQTPGQGLQFLFEYFSETQRNKGNFPGRFSGRQFSNSRSEMNVSTLELGDSALYLCASSSLGGSGGTETQYFGPGTRLLVL.

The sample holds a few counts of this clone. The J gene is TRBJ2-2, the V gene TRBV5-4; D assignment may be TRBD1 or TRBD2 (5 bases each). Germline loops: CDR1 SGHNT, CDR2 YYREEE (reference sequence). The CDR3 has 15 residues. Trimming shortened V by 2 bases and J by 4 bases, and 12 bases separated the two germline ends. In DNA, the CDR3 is TGTGCCAGCAGCTTCGGGGCAGGGCCCACCGGGGAGCTGTTTTTT. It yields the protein CASSFGAGPTGELFF. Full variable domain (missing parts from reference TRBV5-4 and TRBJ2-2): ETGVTQSPTHLIKTRGQQVTLRCSSQSGHNTVSWYQQALGQGPQFIFQYYREEENGRGNFPPRFSGLQFPNYSSELNVNALELDDSALYLCASSFGAGPTGELFFGEGSRLTVL.

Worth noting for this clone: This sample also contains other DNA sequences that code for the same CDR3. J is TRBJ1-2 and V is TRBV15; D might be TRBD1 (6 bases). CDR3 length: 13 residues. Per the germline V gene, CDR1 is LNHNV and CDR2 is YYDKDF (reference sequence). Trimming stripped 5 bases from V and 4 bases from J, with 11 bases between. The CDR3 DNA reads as TGTGCCACCAGCCGCGGACAGCTCTATGGCTACACCTTC. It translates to CATSRGQLYGYTF.

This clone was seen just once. CDR3 nucleotides: TGTGCCAGCAGCCCCCCGTTCGAAAGATACGAGCAGTACTTC. The encoded protein is CASSPPFERYEQYF. This chain connects TRBV4-2 to TRBJ2-7, with D unresolved. Germline lookup yields CDR1 LGHNA and CDR2 YNFKEQ. The CDR3 spans 14 residues. Trimming shortened V by 4 bases and J by 4 bases, and 14 bases separated the two germline ends.

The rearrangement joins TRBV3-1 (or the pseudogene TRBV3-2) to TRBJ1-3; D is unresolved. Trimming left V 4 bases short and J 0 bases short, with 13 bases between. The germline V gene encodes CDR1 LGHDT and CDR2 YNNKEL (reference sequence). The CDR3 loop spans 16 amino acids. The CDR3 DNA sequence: TGTGCCAGCAGCCCGCGGATGAGTTACTCTGGAAACACCATATATTTT. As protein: CASSPRMSYSGNTIYF.

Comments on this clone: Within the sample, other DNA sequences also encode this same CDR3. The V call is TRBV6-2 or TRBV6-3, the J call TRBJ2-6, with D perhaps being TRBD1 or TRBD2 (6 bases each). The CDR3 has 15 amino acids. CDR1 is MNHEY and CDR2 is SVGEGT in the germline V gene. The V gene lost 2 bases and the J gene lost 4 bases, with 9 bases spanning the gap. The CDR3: CASSYGGPGANVLTF. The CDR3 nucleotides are TGTGCCAGCAGTTACGGGGGGCCGGGGGCCAACGTCCTGACTTTC.

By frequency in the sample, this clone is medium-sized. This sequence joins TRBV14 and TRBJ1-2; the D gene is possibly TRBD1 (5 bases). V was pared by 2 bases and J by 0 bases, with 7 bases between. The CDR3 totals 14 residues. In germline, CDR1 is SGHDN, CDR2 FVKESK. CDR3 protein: CASSQLGANYGYTF. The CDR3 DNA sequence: TGTGCCAGCAGCCAATTAGGGGCTAACTATGGCTACACCTTC.

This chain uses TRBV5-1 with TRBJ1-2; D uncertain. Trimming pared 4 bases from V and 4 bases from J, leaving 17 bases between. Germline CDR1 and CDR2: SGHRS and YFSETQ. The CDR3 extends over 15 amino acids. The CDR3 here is CASSPSGEGVYGYTF. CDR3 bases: TGCGCCAGCAGCCCATCCGGTGAAGGAGTCTATGGCTACACCTTC. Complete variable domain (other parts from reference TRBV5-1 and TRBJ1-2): KAGVTQTPRYLIKTRGQQVTLSCSPISGHRSVSWYQQTPGQGLQFLFEYFSETQRNKGNFPGRFSGRQFSNSRSEMNVSTLELGDSALYLCASSPSGEGVYGYTFGSGTRLTVV.

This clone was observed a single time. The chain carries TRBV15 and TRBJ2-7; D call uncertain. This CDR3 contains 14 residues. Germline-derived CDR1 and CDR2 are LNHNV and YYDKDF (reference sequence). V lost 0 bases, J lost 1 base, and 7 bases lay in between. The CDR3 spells CATSRDPGSYEQYV. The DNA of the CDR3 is TGTGCCACCAGCAGAGACCCAGGTTCCTACGAGCAGTACGTC.

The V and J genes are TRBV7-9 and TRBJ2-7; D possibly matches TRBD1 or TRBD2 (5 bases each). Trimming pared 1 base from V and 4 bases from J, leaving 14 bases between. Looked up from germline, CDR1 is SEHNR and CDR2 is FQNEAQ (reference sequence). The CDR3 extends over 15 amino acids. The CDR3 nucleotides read TGTGCCAGCAGCTTAGTGATGGCTGGGACGTACGAGCAGTACTTC. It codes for CASSLVMAGTYEQYF. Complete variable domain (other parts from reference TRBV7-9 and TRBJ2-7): DTGVSQNPRHKITKRGQNVTFRCDPISEHNRLYWYRQTLGQGPEFLTYFQNEAQLEKSRLLSDRFSAERPKGSFSTLEIQRTEQGDSAMYLCASSLVMAGTYEQYFGPGTRLTVT.

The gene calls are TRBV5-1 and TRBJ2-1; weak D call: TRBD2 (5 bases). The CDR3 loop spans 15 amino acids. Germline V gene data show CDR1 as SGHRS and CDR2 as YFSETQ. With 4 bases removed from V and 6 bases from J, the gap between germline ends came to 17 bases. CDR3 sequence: CASSPLDMSGNEQFF. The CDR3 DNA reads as TGCGCCAGCAGCCCTCTAGATATGAGCGGCAATGAGCAGTTCTTC.

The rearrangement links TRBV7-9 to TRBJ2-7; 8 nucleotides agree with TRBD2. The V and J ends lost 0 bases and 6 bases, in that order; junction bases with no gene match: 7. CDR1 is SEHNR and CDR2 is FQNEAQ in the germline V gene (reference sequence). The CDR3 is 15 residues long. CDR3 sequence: CASSLAPSGSVEQYF. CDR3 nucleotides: TGTGCCAGCAGCTTAGCACCTAGCGGGTCGGTCGAGCAGTACTTC. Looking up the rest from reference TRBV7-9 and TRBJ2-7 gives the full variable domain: DTGVSQNPRHKITKRGQNVTFRCDPISEHNRLYWYRQTLGQGPEFLTYFQNEAQLEKSRLLSDRFSAERPKGSFSTLEIQRTEQGDSAMYLCASSLAPSGSVEQYFGPGTRLTVT.

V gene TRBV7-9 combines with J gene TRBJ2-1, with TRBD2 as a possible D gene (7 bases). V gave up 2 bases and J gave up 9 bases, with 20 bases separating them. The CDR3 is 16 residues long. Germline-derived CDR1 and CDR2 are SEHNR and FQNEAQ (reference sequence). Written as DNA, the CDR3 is TGTGCCAGCAGCTTATCGTCGTGGGGGGGCCAGAGTGAGCAGTTCTTC. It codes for CASSLSSWGGQSEQFF.

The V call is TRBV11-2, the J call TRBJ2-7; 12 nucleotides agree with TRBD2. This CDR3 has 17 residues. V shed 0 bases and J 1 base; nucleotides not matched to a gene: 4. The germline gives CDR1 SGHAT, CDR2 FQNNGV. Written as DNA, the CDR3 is TGTGCCAGCAGCTTAGAACTAGCGGGGGGCCCATCCTACGAGCAGTACTTC. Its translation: CASSLELAGGPSYEQYF.

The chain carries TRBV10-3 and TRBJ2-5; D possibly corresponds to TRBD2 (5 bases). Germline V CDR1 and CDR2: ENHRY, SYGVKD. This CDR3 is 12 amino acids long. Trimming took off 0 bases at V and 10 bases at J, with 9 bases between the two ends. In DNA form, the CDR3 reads TGTGCCATCAGTGAGTCGGTTCGGGACCAGTACTTC. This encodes CAISESVRDQYF.